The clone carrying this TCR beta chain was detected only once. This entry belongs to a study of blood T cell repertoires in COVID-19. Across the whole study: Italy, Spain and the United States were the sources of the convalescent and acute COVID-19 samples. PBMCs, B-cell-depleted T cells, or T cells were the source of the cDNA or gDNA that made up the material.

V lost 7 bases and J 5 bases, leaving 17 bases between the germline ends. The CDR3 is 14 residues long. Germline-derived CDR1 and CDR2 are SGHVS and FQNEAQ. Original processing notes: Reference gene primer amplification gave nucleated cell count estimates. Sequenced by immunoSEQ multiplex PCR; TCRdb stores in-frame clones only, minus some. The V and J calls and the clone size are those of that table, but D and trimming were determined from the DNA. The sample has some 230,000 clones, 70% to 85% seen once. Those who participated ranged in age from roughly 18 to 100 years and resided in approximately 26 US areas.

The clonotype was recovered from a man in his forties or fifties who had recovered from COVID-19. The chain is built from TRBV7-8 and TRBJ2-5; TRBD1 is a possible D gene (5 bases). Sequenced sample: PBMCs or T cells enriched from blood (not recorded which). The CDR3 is CASKIQGAGETQYF. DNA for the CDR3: TGTGCCAGCAAGATTCAAGGGGCAGGGGAGACCCAGTACTTC. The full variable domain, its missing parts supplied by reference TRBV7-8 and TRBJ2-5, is GAGVSQSPRYKVAKRGQDVALRCDPISGHVSLFWYQQALGQGPEFLTYFQNEAQLDKSGLPSDRFFAERPEGSVSTLKIQRTQQEDSAVYLCASKIQGAGETQYFGPGTRLLVL.